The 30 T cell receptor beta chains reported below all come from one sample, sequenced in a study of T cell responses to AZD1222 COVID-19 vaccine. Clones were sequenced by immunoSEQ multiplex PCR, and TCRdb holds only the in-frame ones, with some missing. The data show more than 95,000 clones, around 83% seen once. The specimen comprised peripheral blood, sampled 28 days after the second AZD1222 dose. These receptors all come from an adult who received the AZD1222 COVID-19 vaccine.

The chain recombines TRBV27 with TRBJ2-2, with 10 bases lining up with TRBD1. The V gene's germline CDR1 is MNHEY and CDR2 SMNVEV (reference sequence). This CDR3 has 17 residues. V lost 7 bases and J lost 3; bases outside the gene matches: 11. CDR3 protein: CASTPWRGTGDTGELFF. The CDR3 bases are TGTGCCAGCACCCCCTGGAGGGGGACAGGGGACACCGGGGAGCTGTTTTTT.

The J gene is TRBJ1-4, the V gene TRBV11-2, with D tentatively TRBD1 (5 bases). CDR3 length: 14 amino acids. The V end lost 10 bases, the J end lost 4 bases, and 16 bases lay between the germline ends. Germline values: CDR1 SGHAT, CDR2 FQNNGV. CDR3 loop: CAIARGPNNEKLFF. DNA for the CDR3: TGTGCCATCGCGAGGGGCCCTAATAATGAAAAACTGTTTTTT. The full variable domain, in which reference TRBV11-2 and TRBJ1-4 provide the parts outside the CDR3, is EAGVAQSPRYKIIEKRQSVAFWCNPISGHATLYWYQQILGQGPKLLIQFQNNGVVDDSQLPKDRFSAERLKGVDSTLKIQPAKLEDSAVYLCAIARGPNNEKLFFGSGTQLSVL.

CDR3 sequence: CASSWAVSSYEQYF. DNA for the CDR3: TGTGCCAGCAGTTGGGCCGTGAGCTCCTACGAGCAGTACTTC. The genes are TRBV6-5 and TRBJ2-7; D is unclear. Germline values: CDR1 MNHEY, CDR2 SVGAGI. V lost 4 bases and J lost 0, with 10 bases in between. This CDR3 region has 14 residues.

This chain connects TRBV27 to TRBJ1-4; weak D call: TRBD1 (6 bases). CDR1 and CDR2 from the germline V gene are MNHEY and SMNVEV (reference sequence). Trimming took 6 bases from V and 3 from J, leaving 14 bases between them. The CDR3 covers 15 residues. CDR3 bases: TGTGCCAGCAGGACCGGGGGCGCCTCTAATGAAAAACTGTTTTTT. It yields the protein CASRTGGASNEKLFF.

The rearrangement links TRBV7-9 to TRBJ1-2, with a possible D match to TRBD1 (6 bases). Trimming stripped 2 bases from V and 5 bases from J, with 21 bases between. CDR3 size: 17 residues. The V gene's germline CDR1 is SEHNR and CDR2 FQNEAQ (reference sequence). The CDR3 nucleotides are TGTGCCAGCAGCTTAAGGTCTCGTTCGGGGGCTGGGTATGGCTACACCTTC. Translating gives CASSLRSRSGAGYGYTF.

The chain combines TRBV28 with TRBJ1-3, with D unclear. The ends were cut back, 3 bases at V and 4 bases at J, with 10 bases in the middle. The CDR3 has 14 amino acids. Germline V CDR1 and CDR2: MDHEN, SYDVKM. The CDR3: CASSLPGFGNTIYF. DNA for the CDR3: TGTGCCAGCAGTTTGCCGGGATTCGGAAACACCATATATTTT.

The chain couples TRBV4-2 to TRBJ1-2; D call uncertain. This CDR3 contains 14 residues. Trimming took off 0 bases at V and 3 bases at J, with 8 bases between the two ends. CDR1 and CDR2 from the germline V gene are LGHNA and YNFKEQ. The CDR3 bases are TGTGCCAGCAGCCAAGACAGGCAAGACTATGGCTACACCTTC. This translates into CASSQDRQDYGYTF.

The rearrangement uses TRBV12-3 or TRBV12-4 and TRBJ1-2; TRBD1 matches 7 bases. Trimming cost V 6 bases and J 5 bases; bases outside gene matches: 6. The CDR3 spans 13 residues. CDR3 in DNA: TGTGCCAGCAGCCCAGGGGGGAGGTATGGCTACACCTTC. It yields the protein CASSPGGRYGYTF.

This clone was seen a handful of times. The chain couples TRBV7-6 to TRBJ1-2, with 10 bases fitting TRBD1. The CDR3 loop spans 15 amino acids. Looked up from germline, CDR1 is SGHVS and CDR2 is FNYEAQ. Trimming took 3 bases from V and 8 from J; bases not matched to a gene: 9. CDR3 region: CASSLGQGLRGGYTF. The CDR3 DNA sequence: TGTGCCAGCAGCTTGGGACAGGGGTTAAGAGGGGGCTACACCTTC.

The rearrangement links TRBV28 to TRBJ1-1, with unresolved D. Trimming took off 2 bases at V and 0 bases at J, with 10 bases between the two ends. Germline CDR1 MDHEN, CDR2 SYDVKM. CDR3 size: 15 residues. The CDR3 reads CASSLGTALNTEAFF. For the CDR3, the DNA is TGTGCCAGCAGTTTAGGTACAGCCCTGAACACTGAAGCTTTCTTT.

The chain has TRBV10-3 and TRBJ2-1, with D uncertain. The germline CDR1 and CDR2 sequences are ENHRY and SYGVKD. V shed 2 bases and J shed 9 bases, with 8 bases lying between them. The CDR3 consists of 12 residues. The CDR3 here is CAISENPGEQFF. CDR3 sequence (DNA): TGTGCCATCAGTGAGAATCCAGGTGAGCAGTTCTTC.

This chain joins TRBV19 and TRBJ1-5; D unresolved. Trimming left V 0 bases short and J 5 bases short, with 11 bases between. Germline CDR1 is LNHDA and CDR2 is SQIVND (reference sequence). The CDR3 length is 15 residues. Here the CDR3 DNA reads TGTGCCAGTAGTATAGATTTTCAAGGTTATCAGCCCCAGCATTTT. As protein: CASSIDFQGYQPQHF.

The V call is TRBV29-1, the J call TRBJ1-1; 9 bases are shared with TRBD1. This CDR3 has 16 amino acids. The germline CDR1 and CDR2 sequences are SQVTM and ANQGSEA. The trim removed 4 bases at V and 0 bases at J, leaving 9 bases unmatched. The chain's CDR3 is CSVVGLTGGLNTEAFF. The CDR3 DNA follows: TGCAGCGTTGTCGGCCTAACAGGGGGCCTGAACACTGAAGCTTTCTTT.

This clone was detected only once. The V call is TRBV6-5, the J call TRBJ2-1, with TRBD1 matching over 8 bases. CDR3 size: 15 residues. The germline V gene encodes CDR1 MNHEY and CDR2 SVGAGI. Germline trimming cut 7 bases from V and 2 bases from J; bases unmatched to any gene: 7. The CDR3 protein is CASMVTGGTYNEQFF. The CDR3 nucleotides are TGTGCCAGCATGGTAACAGGGGGAACCTACAATGAGCAGTTCTTC.

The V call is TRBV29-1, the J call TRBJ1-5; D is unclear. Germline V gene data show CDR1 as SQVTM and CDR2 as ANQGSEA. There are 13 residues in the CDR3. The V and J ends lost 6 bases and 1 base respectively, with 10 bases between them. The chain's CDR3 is CSVGLSSNQPQHF. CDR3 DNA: TGCAGCGTCGGGCTCTCGAGCAATCAGCCCCAGCATTTT.

The DNA of the CDR3 is TGTGCCAGCAGTTTATGGCAGGGGGCCCACGGCTACACCTTC. Translated: CASSLWQGAHGYTF. The gene calls are TRBV28 and TRBJ1-2; 8 bases match TRBD1. The ends lost 0 bases at V and 8 bases at J; junction bases unmatched: 5. From germline, CDR1 is MDHEN and CDR2 SYDVKM. The CDR3 length is 14 residues.

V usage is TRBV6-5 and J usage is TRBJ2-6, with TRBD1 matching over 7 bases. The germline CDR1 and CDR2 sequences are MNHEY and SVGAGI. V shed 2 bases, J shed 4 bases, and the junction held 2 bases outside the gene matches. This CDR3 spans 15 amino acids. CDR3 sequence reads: CASSYRTGGANVLTF. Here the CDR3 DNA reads TGTGCCAGCAGTTACAGGACAGGCGGGGCCAACGTCCTGACTTTC.

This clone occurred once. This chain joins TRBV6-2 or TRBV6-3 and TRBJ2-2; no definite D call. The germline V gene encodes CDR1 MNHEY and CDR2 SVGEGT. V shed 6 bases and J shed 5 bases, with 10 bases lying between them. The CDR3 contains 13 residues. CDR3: CASSPGGTGELFF. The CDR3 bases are TGTGCCAGCAGCCCCGGTGGAACCGGGGAGCTGTTTTTT.

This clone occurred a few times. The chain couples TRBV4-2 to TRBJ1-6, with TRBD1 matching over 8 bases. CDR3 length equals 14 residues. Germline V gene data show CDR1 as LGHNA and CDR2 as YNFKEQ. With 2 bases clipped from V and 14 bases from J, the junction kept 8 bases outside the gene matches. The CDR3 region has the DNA TGTGCCAGCAGCCAACCGGCGACAGGGGAATCCCTCCACTTT. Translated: CASSQPATGESLHF.

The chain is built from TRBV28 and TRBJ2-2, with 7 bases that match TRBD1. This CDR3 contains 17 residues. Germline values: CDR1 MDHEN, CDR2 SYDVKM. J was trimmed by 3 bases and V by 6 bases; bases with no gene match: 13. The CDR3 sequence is CASRPTMTGFHTGELFF. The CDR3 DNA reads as TGTGCCAGCAGACCCACCATGACAGGGTTTCACACCGGGGAGCTGTTTTTT.

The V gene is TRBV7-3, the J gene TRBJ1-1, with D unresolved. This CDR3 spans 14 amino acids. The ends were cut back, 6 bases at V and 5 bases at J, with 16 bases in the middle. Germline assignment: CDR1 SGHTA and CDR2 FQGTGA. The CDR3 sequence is CASRKTGQETEAFF. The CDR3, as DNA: TGTGCCAGCAGAAAAACGGGCCAGGAGACTGAAGCTTTCTTT.

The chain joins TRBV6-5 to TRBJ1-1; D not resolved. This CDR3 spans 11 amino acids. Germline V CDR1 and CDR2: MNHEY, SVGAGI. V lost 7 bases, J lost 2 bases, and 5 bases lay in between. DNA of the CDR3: TGTGCCAGCAAGAGTAACACTGAAGCTTTCTTT. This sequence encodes CASKSNTEAFF.

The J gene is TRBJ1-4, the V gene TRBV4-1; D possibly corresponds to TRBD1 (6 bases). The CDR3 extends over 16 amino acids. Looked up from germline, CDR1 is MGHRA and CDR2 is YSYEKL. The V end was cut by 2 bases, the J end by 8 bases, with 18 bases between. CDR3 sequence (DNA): TGCGCCAGCAGCCAACTAGGGGGAGGGGTCACCGAAAAACTGTTTTTT. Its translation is CASSQLGGGVTEKLFF.

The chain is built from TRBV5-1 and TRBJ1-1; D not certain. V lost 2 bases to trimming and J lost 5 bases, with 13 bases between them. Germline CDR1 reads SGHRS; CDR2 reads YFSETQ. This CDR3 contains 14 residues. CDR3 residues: CASSFRGGETEAFF. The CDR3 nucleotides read TGCGCCAGCAGCTTTCGGGGTGGGGAGACTGAAGCTTTCTTT.

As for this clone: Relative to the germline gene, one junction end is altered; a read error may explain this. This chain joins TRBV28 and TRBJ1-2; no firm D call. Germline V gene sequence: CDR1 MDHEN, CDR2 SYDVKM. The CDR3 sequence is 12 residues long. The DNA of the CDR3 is TGTGCCAGCGGTTTGAAAGCTTATGGCTACACCTTC. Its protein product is CASGLKAYGYTF.

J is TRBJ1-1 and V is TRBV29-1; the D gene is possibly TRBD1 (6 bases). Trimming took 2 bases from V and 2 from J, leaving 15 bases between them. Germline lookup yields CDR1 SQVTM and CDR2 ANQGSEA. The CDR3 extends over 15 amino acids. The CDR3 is CSVERGRWANTEAFF. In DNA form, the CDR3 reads TGCAGCGTTGAAAGGGGGAGGTGGGCTAACACTGAAGCTTTCTTT.

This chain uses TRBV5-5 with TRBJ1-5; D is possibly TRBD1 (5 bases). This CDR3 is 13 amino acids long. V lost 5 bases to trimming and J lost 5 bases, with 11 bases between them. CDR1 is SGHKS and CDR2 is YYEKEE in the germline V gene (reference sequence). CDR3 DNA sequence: TGTGCCAGCAGTTTCGACAGCGATCAGCCCCAGCATTTT. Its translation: CASSFDSDQPQHF. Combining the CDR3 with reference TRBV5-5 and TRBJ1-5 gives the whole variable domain DAGVTQSPTHLIKTRGQQVTLRCSPISGHKSVSWYQQVLGQGPQFIFQYYEKEERGRGNFPDRFSARQFPNYSSELNVNALLLGDSALYLCASSFDSDQPQHFGDGTRLSIL.

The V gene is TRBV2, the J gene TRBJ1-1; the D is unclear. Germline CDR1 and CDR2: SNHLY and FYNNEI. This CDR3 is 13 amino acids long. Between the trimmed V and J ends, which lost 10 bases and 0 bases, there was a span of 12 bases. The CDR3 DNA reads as TGTGCCACCTTACAGCGATTGAACACTGAAGCTTTCTTT. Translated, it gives CATLQRLNTEAFF.

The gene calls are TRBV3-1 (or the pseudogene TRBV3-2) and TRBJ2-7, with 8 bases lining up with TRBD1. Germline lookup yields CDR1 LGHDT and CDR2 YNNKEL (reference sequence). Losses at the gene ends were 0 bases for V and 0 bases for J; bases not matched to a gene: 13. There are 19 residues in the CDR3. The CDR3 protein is CASSQERDRYLSSSYEQYF. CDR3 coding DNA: TGTGCCAGCAGCCAAGAGAGGGACAGGTACCTCTCTAGCTCCTACGAGCAGTACTTC.

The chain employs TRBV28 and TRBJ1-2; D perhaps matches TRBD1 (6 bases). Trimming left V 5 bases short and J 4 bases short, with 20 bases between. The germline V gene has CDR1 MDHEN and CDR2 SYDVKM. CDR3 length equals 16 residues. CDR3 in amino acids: CASSANGGGPSYGYTF. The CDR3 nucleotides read TGTGCCAGCAGTGCCAATGGCGGGGGGCCAAGCTATGGCTACACCTTC.